The clone carrying this TCR beta chain has only a few counts. Its specificity is unknown. The template was genomic DNA from peripheral blood, not RNA. The length of the CDR3 is 14 residues. Germline CDR1 reads LNHDA; CDR2 reads SQIVND (reference sequence). Trimming left V 1 base short and J 4 bases short, with 11 bases between. This entry is derived from a study of T cell repertoires in aging, cancer and after chemotherapy. Study-wide background: The whole study produced a dataset of roughly 8.6 million TCR reads. Notes on the study in general: In each cancer cohort, median generation probability increased across chemotherapy, suggesting thymic output rebounded.

Multiplex touch-down PCR with TRB-A/B primers amplified rearranged V-D-J TRB sequences. Via MiXCR, TCRdb re-called the multiplex PCR reads, giving one row per CDR3 protein. The sample lists almost 7,500 distinct CDR3 sequences, 40% to 45% occurring once. Material for sequencing was blood. This TCR came from a human donor in good health. V is TRBV19 and J is TRBJ2-7; the D gene is possibly TRBD2 (6 bases). CDR3 amino acids: CASSIAGVGYEQYF. CDR3 nucleotide sequence: TGTGCCAGTAGTATAGCGGGGGTTGGTTACGAGCAGTACTTC.